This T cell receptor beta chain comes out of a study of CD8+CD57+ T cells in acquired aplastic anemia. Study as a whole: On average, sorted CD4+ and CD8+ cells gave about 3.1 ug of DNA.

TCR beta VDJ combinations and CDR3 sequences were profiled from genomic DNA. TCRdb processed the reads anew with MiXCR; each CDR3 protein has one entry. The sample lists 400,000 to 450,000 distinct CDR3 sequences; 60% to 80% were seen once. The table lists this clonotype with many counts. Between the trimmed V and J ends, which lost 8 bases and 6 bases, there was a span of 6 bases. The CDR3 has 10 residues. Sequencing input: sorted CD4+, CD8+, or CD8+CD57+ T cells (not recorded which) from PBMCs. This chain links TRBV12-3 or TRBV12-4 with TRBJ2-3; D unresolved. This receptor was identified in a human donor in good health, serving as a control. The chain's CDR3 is CASARDTQYF. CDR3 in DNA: TGTGCCAGCGCTCGGGATACGCAGTATTTT.